These T cell receptor beta chains were read from a single sample in a study of cytomegalovirus exposure and HLA in healthy donors. This table comes from immunoSEQ multiplex PCR, and its TCRdb copy is limited to in-frame clones, with some not included. The table lists about 130,000 clones, around four fifths of them singletons, with approximately 5% in the top ten. The material sequenced was PBMCs. The receptors were sampled from a young man in good health and CMV-seronegative. Both conserved end residues are part of each CDR3. D genes are given only for firm matches. A row's size may be missing; if present it is once, few, many or a size class.

len: 16
d_gene: NA
j_gene: TRBJ2-1
v_gene: TRBV15
abundance: NA
CDR3aa: CATSRGPAGNYNEQFF
CDR3nt: TGTGCCACCAGCAGGGGGCCCGCAGGGAACTACAATGAGCAGTTCTTC

len: 16
d_gene: NA
j_gene: TRBJ2-2
v_gene: TRBV4-1
abundance: NA
CDR3aa: CASSPRRVASAGELFF
CDR3nt: TGCGCCAGCAGCCCGCGACGGGTTGCCTCAGCCGGGGAGCTGTTTTTT

len: 15
d_gene: TRBD2
j_gene: TRBJ2-5
v_gene: TRBV5-1
abundance: NA
CDR3aa: CASSMGTRGKETQYF
CDR3nt: TGCGCCAGCAGCATGGGGACTAGAGGCAAGGAGACCCAGTACTTC

len: 13
d_gene: NA
j_gene: TRBJ2-3
v_gene: TRBV11-2
abundance: NA
CDR3aa: CASSFYQSDTQYF
CDR3nt: TGTGCCAGCAGCTTCTATCAATCAGATACGCAGTATTTT

len: 13
d_gene: NA
j_gene: TRBJ2-5
v_gene: TRBV7-7
abundance: NA
CDR3aa: CASSPRLGETQYF
CDR3nt: TGTGCTAGCAGCCCCCGACTAGGGGAGACCCAGTACTTC

len: 16
d_gene: TRBD1
j_gene: TRBJ2-1
v_gene: TRBV27
abundance: NA
CDR3aa: CASSPLDRDSYNEQFF
CDR3nt: TGTGCCAGCAGCCCCCTTGACAGGGACTCCTACAATGAGCAGTTCTTC

len: 15
d_gene: TRBD1
j_gene: TRBJ2-3
v_gene: TRBV5-1
abundance: NA
CDR3aa: CASSVGQGAGLTQYF
CDR3nt: TGCGCCAGCAGCGTCGGACAGGGGGCAGGTCTTACGCAGTATTTT

len: 13
d_gene: NA
j_gene: TRBJ1-1
v_gene: TRBV19
abundance: few
CDR3aa: CAVQTAMNTEAFF
CDR3nt: TGTGCCGTTCAGACAGCGATGAACACTGAAGCTTTCTTT

len: 14
d_gene: NA
j_gene: TRBJ1-5
v_gene: TRBV6-5
abundance: NA
CDR3aa: CASSSGRANQPQHF
CDR3nt: TGTGCCAGCAGTTCGGGCAGGGCGAATCAGCCCCAGCATTTT

len: 14
d_gene: TRBD2
j_gene: TRBJ2-1
v_gene: TRBV13
abundance: once
CDR3aa: CASSLAGGFSEQFF
CDR3nt: TGTGCCAGCAGCTTAGCGGGAGGGTTCTCGGAGCAGTTCTTC

len: 11
d_gene: NA
j_gene: TRBJ2-7
v_gene: TRBV28
abundance: NA
CDR3aa: CASSLGAEQYF
CDR3nt: TGTGCCAGCAGCCTGGGAGCCGAGCAGTACTTC

len: 12
d_gene: NA
j_gene: TRBJ1-5
v_gene: TRBV11-3
abundance: NA
CDR3aa: CASSLERGSQHF
CDR3nt: TGTGCCAGCAGCTTAGAAAGGGGGTCCCAGCATTTT